The 26 T cell receptor beta chains given below trace back to one sample, sequenced in a study of blood T cell repertoires in COVID-19. Method: immunoSEQ multiplex PCR; TCRdb's copy keeps in-frame clones and lacks some. Of approximately 70,000 clones in the sample, around 84% are singletons; the top ten hold 9.5% to 13%. Sequences were obtained from peripheral blood. Receptor source: a man between 65 and 85 years old with active or convalescent COVID-19.

The chain recombines TRBV6-1 with TRBJ2-1; 7 nucleotides agree with TRBD2. CDR3 length: 16 residues. CDR1 MNHNS and CDR2 SASEGT come from the germline V gene. With 2 bases clipped from V and 9 bases from J, the junction kept 13 bases outside the gene matches. CDR3 loop: CASSENGGGPWFEQFF. The CDR3 DNA follows: TGTGCCAGCAGTGAAAATGGGGGAGGGCCATGGTTTGAGCAGTTCTTC.

This clone was observed a single time. The genes are TRBV29-1 and TRBJ1-1; 9 bases agree with TRBD1. This CDR3 has 12 amino acids. Per germline, CDR1 SQVTM and CDR2 ANQGSEA. The V gene end was trimmed by 1 base and the J gene end by 6 bases; junction bases not matched to a gene: 0. Here the CDR3 DNA reads TGCAGCGTTGAAGGACAGGGGGCTGAAGCTTTCTTT. Its translation is CSVEGQGAEAFF.

The chain couples TRBV6-5 to TRBJ2-5; D may be TRBD2 (5 bases). This CDR3 is 14 amino acids long. The V gene's germline CDR1 is MNHEY and CDR2 SVGAGI. The V and J ends lost 4 bases and 6 bases respectively, with 15 bases between them. The CDR3, as DNA: TGTGCCAGCAGTTCCGCCGAACGGGGTCAGACCCAGTACTTC. It specifies CASSSAERGQTQYF.

V usage is TRBV19 and J usage is TRBJ2-5; 9 nucleotides agree with TRBD2. Germline CDR1 LNHDA, CDR2 SQIVND (reference sequence). J lost 6 bases, V lost 7 bases, and 12 bases had no gene match. This CDR3 has 15 residues. The CDR3 DNA reads as TGTGCCAGTACAATCAACGCGGCGGGAGGGCAGACCCAGTACTTC. Amino acids: CASTINAAGGQTQYF.

This sequence joins TRBV6-5 and TRBJ2-1; TRBD1 is a possible D gene (5 bases). CDR1 and CDR2 from the germline V gene are MNHEY and SVGAGI. Trimming removed 8 bases from V and 6 bases from J, with 11 bases in between. This CDR3 spans 12 amino acids. CDR3 nucleotide sequence: TGTGCCAGCTACATAACAGGCAATGAGCAGTTCTTC. It is translated as CASYITGNEQFF.

This clone appeared once. V and J are TRBV28 and TRBJ2-7; D possibly corresponds to TRBD1 (6 bases). This CDR3 comprises 12 residues. V was trimmed by 6 bases and J by 1 base, leaving 7 bases between them. CDR1 MDHEN and CDR2 SYDVKM come from the germline V gene. CDR3 sequence (DNA): TGTGCCAGCAGACAGGGTTCCTACGAGCAGTACTTC. Protein product: CASRQGSYEQYF.

The J gene is TRBJ2-3, the V gene TRBV30; D is unclear. With 7 bases removed from V and 0 bases from J, the gap between germline ends came to 11 bases. The CDR3 sequence is 13 residues long. CDR1 is GTSNPN and CDR2 is SVGIG in the germline V gene (reference sequence). The DNA of the CDR3 is TGTGCCTCCCTCCAACAAAGCACAGATACGCAGTATTTT. Residues: CASLQQSTDTQYF. Full variable domain (rest looked up from reference TRBV30 and TRBJ2-3): SQTIHQWPATLVQPVGSPLSLECTVEGTSNPNLYWYRQAAGRGLQLLFYSVGIGQISSEVPQNLSASRPQDRQFILSSKKLLLSDSGFYLCASLQQSTDTQYFGPGTRLTVL.

V usage is TRBV5-1 and J usage is TRBJ2-7; 10 positions agree with TRBD2. The CDR3 contains 13 residues. The germline CDR1 and CDR2 sequences are SGHRS and YFSETQ. The J segment lost 3 bases and the V segment lost 5 bases, leaving 2 bases of the junction unmatched. The CDR3 sequence is CASREREGYEQYF. In nucleotides, the CDR3 is TGCGCCAGCAGGGAGCGGGAGGGCTACGAGCAGTACTTC.

This sequence joins TRBV28 and TRBJ1-3, with D uncertain. CDR3 size: 16 residues. Germline assignment: CDR1 MDHEN and CDR2 SYDVKM. V gave up 4 bases and J gave up 1 base, with 14 bases separating them. CDR3 in amino acids: CASSSHGETSGNTIYF. In nucleotides, the CDR3 is TGTGCCAGCAGTTCCCACGGGGAAACTTCTGGAAACACCATATATTTT.

V is TRBV18 and J is TRBJ2-3; 10 positions agree with TRBD2. This CDR3 is 15 amino acids long. Germline V gives CDR1 KGHSH, CDR2 LQKENI. The ends lost 3 bases at V and 4 bases at J; junction bases unmatched: 4. The CDR3 bases are TGTGCCAGCTCACCGCCTAGCGGGAGTCCAGATACGCAGTATTTT. It translates to CASSPPSGSPDTQYF.

This clone was found once. The CDR3 nucleotides read TGTGCCAGCAGTTTCGGGGTACTTAGTGCTGAAGCTTTCTTT. As protein: CASSFGVLSAEAFF. This sequence joins TRBV28 and TRBJ1-1, with D unresolved. The V and J ends lost 3 bases and 6 bases respectively, with 14 bases between them. This CDR3 spans 14 amino acids. Germline lookup yields CDR1 MDHEN and CDR2 SYDVKM.

The genes are TRBV28 and TRBJ1-2; D perhaps matches TRBD1 (6 bases). V was cut by 2 bases and J by 6 bases, with 16 bases left in between. Germline V lookup: CDR1 MDHEN, CDR2 SYDVKM. This CDR3 is 15 amino acids long. The CDR3 sequence is CASSLRVSGGHGYTF. CDR3 sequence (DNA): TGTGCCAGCAGTTTAAGAGTTTCGGGGGGCCATGGCTACACCTTC.

The CDR3, as DNA: TGTGCCAGCAGTTCAGGGAACTATGGCTACACCTTC. This sequence encodes CASSSGNYGYTF. The chain carries TRBV27 and TRBJ1-2; a weak D match, TRBD1 (5 bases). Germline assignment: CDR1 MNHEY and CDR2 SMNVEV (reference sequence). The CDR3 loop spans 12 amino acids. Trimming pared 4 bases from V and 2 bases from J, leaving 5 bases between.

This sequence joins TRBV5-5 and TRBJ2-1, with 9 bases fitting TRBD2. The ends lost 4 bases at V and 1 base at J; junction bases unmatched: 3. Germline lookup yields CDR1 SGHKS and CDR2 YYEKEE (reference sequence). This CDR3 contains 15 residues. The CDR3 DNA reads TGTGCCAGCAGCATTAGCGGGAGTTCCTACAATGAGCAGTTCTTC. Protein sequence: CASSISGSSYNEQFF.

J is TRBJ1-5 and V is TRBV2, with D hard to call. Germline V gives CDR1 SNHLY, CDR2 FYNNEI. V was clipped by 0 bases and J by 4 bases, with 10 bases between them. The CDR3 is 15 residues long. The CDR3 spells CASSEALGANQPQHF. The CDR3 region has the DNA TGTGCCAGCAGTGAAGCGCTTGGAGCGAATCAGCCCCAGCATTTT.

The chain is built from TRBV18 and TRBJ1-5, with 7 bases fitting TRBD1. This CDR3 is built from 14 residues. CDR1 is KGHSH, CDR2 LQKENI, per germline. Trimming cost V 4 bases and J 9 bases; bases outside gene matches: 9. CDR3 amino acids: CASSLGTVFGPQHF. In DNA, the CDR3 is TGTGCCAGCTCACTGGGGACAGTCTTCGGGCCCCAGCATTTT.

The chain joins TRBV28 to TRBJ2-7; 9 bases agree with TRBD2. V gave up 4 bases and J gave up 3 bases; unmatched junction bases: 10. Per germline, CDR1 MDHEN and CDR2 SYDVKM. This CDR3 region has 16 residues. The CDR3 here is CASSSPTSGRFYEQYF. CDR3 nucleotide sequence: TGTGCCAGCAGTTCCCCGACTAGCGGTCGATTCTACGAGCAGTACTTC.

The table lists this clone with a count of one. V usage is TRBV5-3 and J usage is TRBJ1-6; 7 bases align to TRBD1. TRBV5-3 is treated as an ORF (open reading frame) with a function not yet certain. V trimming: 4 bases; J trimming: 6 bases; junction bases outside the gene matches: 7. This CDR3 region has 15 residues. The DNA for the CDR3 is TGTGCCAGAAGCCTCATGGGACAGAGTAATTCACCCCTCCACTTT. Translated: CARSLMGQSNSPLHF.

The V gene is TRBV7-6, the J gene TRBJ2-2; 11 nucleotides align to TRBD1. The CDR3 consists of 16 residues. Germline V gene lookup returns CDR1 SGHVS and CDR2 FNYEAQ. The junction had 3 bases not matched to a gene; V was cut back by 0 bases and J by 6 bases. The CDR3 protein is CASSLAAGQGAGELFF. CDR3 DNA sequence: TGTGCCAGCAGCTTAGCTGCGGGACAGGGGGCCGGGGAGCTGTTTTTT.

The chain recombines TRBV6-1 with TRBJ1-3; D gene ambiguous. Germline V gene sequence: CDR1 MNHNS, CDR2 SASEGT. V lost 4 bases, J lost 2 bases, and 9 bases lay in between. The CDR3 is 14 residues long. CDR3 sequence: CASSGRVAGNTIYF. For the CDR3, the DNA is TGTGCCAGCAGTGGTCGGGTAGCTGGAAACACCATATATTTT.

The rearrangement links TRBV12-3 or TRBV12-4 to TRBJ1-2; D remains ambiguous. Trimming cost V 6 bases and J 6 bases, with 11 bases left between them. This CDR3 comprises 12 residues. The CDR3 DNA is TGTGCCAGCAGGGACTCTACCCATGGCTACACCTTC. Its protein product is CASRDSTHGYTF.

The chain joins TRBV9 to TRBJ1-1, with no clear D. The germline CDR1 and CDR2 sequences are SGDLS and YYNGEE. This CDR3 comprises 13 residues. Trimming took 1 base from V and 5 from J, leaving 9 bases between them. The CDR3 DNA is TGTGCCAGCAGCGTATCAGGAGGAACTGAAGCTTTCTTT. Protein product: CASSVSGGTEAFF.

V gene TRBV3-1 (or the pseudogene TRBV3-2) combines with J gene TRBJ2-7; a weak D match, TRBD2 (5 bases). This CDR3 contains 15 residues. Germline V gives CDR1 LGHDT, CDR2 YNNKEL (reference sequence). V shed 4 bases and J shed 1 base, with 14 bases lying between them. The CDR3 DNA reads as TGTGCCAGCAGCCCTAGACTAACCTCTTCCTACGAGCAGTACTTC. Protein product: CASSPRLTSSYEQYF.

The rearrangement links TRBV18 to TRBJ1-1; D is perhaps TRBD1 (5 bases). CDR3 length equals 16 residues. V was trimmed by 0 bases and J by 2 bases, leaving 13 bases between them. CDR1 and CDR2 from the germline V gene are KGHSH and LQKENI. The CDR3 protein is CASSPPSIGTNTEAFF. CDR3 in DNA: TGTGCCAGCTCACCACCTTCAATAGGGACTAACACTGAAGCTTTCTTT.

The CDR3 region has the DNA TGTGCCAGCAGCCAATTCCTAGGGGGCACCATATATTTT. Protein sequence: CASSQFLGGTIYF. V gene TRBV3-1 (or the pseudogene TRBV3-2) combines with J gene TRBJ1-3, with TRBD1 as a possible D gene (6 bases). The CDR3 totals 13 residues. The V and J ends lost 2 bases and 9 bases respectively, with 11 bases between them. CDR1 and CDR2 from the germline V gene are LGHDT and YNNKEL (reference sequence).

This rearrangement joins TRBV7-9 to TRBJ2-1, with 14 bases fitting TRBD2. After removal of 8 bases from V and 6 bases from J, the junction contained 0 bases not matched to a gene. CDR3 length: 13 residues. The germline V gene encodes CDR1 SEHNR and CDR2 FQNEAQ (reference sequence). The CDR3 DNA sequence: TGTGCCAGCGGACTAGCGGGAGGCAATGAGCAGTTCTTC. It specifies CASGLAGGNEQFF.